A single sample gave rise to the 27 T cell receptor beta chains below, sequenced in a study of cytomegalovirus exposure and HLA in healthy donors. Researchers ran the PCR with 60 Vbeta and 13 Jbeta primers. The table came from immunoSEQ multiplex PCR; TCRdb's copy has only in-frame clones and leaves some out. The table records 160,000 or so clones, roughly 85% of them present only once. The sequenced sample was PBMCs. All receptors come from a woman aged 30 to 39 in good health and CMV-seronegative.

The chain joins TRBV7-9 to TRBJ1-2, with 7 bases fitting TRBD1. The germline V gene has CDR1 SEHNR and CDR2 FQNEAQ (reference sequence). This CDR3 is 13 amino acids long. Trimming took 2 bases from V and 5 from J; bases not matched to a gene: 2. The CDR3 region has the DNA TGTGCCAGCAGCTTACCAGGGGGATATGGCTACACCTTC. This codes for CASSLPGGYGYTF.

V and J are TRBV2 and TRBJ1-6, with D perhaps TRBD1 (5 bases). The CDR3 length is 16 residues. With 3 bases removed from V and 7 bases from J, the gap between germline ends came to 16 bases. Germline V gene sequence: CDR1 SNHLY, CDR2 FYNNEI. The CDR3 DNA is TGTGCCAGCAGTGACCCCCGGCGGGGGTACAATTCACCCCTCCACTTT. Translated: CASSDPRRGYNSPLHF. The full variable domain, completed using reference TRBV2 and TRBJ1-6, is EPEVTQTPSHQVTQMGQEVILRCVPISNHLYFYWYRQILGQKVEFLVSFYNNEISEKSEIFDDQFSVERPDGSNFTLKIRSTKLEDSAMYFCASSDPRRGYNSPLHFGNGTRLTVT.

The rearrangement joins TRBV28 to TRBJ1-2; a possible D gene is TRBD1 (5 bases). The CDR3 has 15 amino acids. Germline CDR1 reads MDHEN; CDR2 reads SYDVKM. Deletions cut 10 bases from V and 0 bases from J, with 18 bases between. CDR3 coding DNA: TGTGCCACCAACGGGGGGAGTCCGTCTAACTATGGCTACACCTTC. Residues: CATNGGSPSNYGYTF.

This clone occurred a few times. The chain employs TRBV5-4 and TRBJ2-6, with D perhaps TRBD1 (6 bases). Germline V lookup: CDR1 SGHNT, CDR2 YYREEE (reference sequence). This CDR3 has 16 amino acids. The V gene lost 5 bases and the J gene lost 0 bases, with 12 bases spanning the gap. CDR3 bases: TGTGCCAGCAGGTCGGGACAACACTCTGGGGCCAACGTCCTGACTTTC. Its protein is CASRSGQHSGANVLTF.

The chain uses TRBV7-8 and TRBJ1-3; D perhaps matches TRBD1 (5 bases). Germline V lookup: CDR1 SGHVS, CDR2 FQNEAQ. Trimming stripped 4 bases from V and 0 bases from J, with 16 bases between. There are 17 residues in the CDR3. The CDR3: CASSYRLTGISGNTIYF. The CDR3 DNA is TGTGCCAGCAGCTATCGGCTAACAGGAATCTCTGGAAACACCATATATTTT.

This clone turned up a few times. The rearrangement uses TRBV28 and TRBJ2-3; tentatively, D is TRBD2 (6 bases). CDR1 is MDHEN and CDR2 is SYDVKM in the germline V gene. The V end lost 1 base, the J end lost 14 bases, and 13 bases lay between the germline ends. The length of the CDR3 is 12 residues. The CDR3 region is CASSLSPGRWYF. CDR3 nucleotides: TGTGCCAGCAGTTTATCTCCAGGGAGGTGGTATTTT.

The gene calls are TRBV5-1 and TRBJ1-4; D unclear. Per the germline V gene, CDR1 is SGHRS and CDR2 is YFSETQ. CDR3 size: 16 residues. Deletions cut 4 bases from V and 0 bases from J, with 13 bases between. CDR3 nucleotides: TGCGCCAGCAGCCCCACTACCCCTGCAACTAATGAAAAACTGTTTTTT. This sequence encodes CASSPTTPATNEKLFF.

The chain uses TRBV18 and TRBJ2-1, with 8 bases lining up with TRBD1. The V gene end was trimmed by 2 bases and the J gene end by 12 bases; junction bases not matched to a gene: 9. CDR1 is KGHSH and CDR2 is LQKENI in the germline V gene. The CDR3 is made up of 14 amino acids. CDR3 sequence reads: CASSPSTTGAAQFF. CDR3 in DNA: TGTGCCAGCTCACCATCCACGACAGGGGCAGCGCAGTTCTTC.

This clone was seen a few times. The chain employs TRBV28 and TRBJ2-1, with 8 bases lining up with TRBD1. Trimming cost V 7 bases and J 10 bases; bases outside gene matches: 15. CDR3 size: 15 residues. Germline CDR1 MDHEN, CDR2 SYDVKM. This CDR3 reads CASTSLGQGAREQFF. The CDR3 bases are TGTGCCAGCACCTCATTGGGGCAGGGGGCGCGGGAGCAGTTCTTC.

The V and J genes are TRBV19 and TRBJ1-5, with 7 bases fitting TRBD1. Unmatched junction bases numbered 2, after V lost 5 bases and J lost 1 base. CDR1 is LNHDA, CDR2 SQIVND, per germline (reference sequence). There are 14 residues in the CDR3. The CDR3: CASSFRGSNQPQHF. CDR3 nucleotides: TGTGCCAGTAGTTTCAGGGGGAGCAATCAGCCCCAGCATTTT.

The rearrangement uses TRBV10-3 and TRBJ1-3; D unresolved. The CDR3 covers 13 residues. Germline V gives CDR1 ENHRY, CDR2 SYGVKD. With 6 bases removed from V and 0 bases from J, the gap between germline ends came to 6 bases. The CDR3 coding sequence is TGTGCCATCAGGGCACCCTCTGGAAACACCATATATTTT. As protein: CAIRAPSGNTIYF.

The rearrangement joins TRBV15 to TRBJ2-3; 7 positions match TRBD1. The CDR3 length is 13 residues. In germline, CDR1 is LNHNV, CDR2 YYDKDF (reference sequence). J lost 3 bases, V lost 8 bases, and 5 bases had no gene match. CDR3 region: CATLRQGTDTQYF. The CDR3 bases are TGTGCCACCCTAAGACAGGGTACAGATACGCAGTATTTT.

The rearrangement uses TRBV18 and TRBJ2-3, with D perhaps TRBD2 (7 bases). CDR3 length: 15 residues. The germline V gene encodes CDR1 KGHSH and CDR2 LQKENI. V was shortened by 1 base and J by 1 base, with 9 bases between the two germline ends. In DNA form, the CDR3 reads TGTGCCAGCTCACCACTGGGGGGGCGCACAGATACGCAGTATTTT. The encoded protein is CASSPLGGRTDTQYF.

DNA of the CDR3: TGCGCCAGCAGCTTGGCGGGGAGAACCGGCGAGCAGTACTTC. This codes for CASSLAGRTGEQYF. The V gene is TRBV5-1, the J gene TRBJ2-7; D is perhaps TRBD2 (5 bases). V was pared by 0 bases and J by 6 bases, with 13 bases between. CDR3 length: 14 residues. The germline gives CDR1 SGHRS, CDR2 YFSETQ.

V is TRBV5-4 and J is TRBJ2-1; the match to TRBD2 covers 7 bases. CDR1 and CDR2 from the germline V gene are SGHNT and YYREEE (reference sequence). V dropped 4 bases and J dropped 3; count of bases not matched to a gene: 10. This CDR3 spans 16 amino acids. The CDR3 here is CASSLGDYLIYNEQFF. CDR3 nucleotides: TGTGCCAGCAGCCTCGGGGACTACCTTATCTACAATGAGCAGTTCTTC.

This clone was detected once. The chain uses TRBV6-5 and TRBJ1-2; TRBD1 agrees at 9 bases. V was pared by 0 bases and J by 1 base, with 0 bases of the junction left unmatched. This CDR3 contains 15 residues. Germline CDR1 and CDR2: MNHEY and SVGAGI. The CDR3: CASSYSGQGNYGYTF. The CDR3 DNA is TGTGCCAGCAGTTACTCGGGACAGGGTAACTATGGCTACACCTTC.

The chain combines TRBV28 with TRBJ2-1, with 16 bases aligning to TRBD2. J was trimmed by 4 bases and V by 4 bases; bases with no gene match: 4. CDR3 length: 17 amino acids. Germline V gene data show CDR1 as MDHEN and CDR2 as SYDVKM. CDR3 nucleotide sequence: TGTGCCAGCAGTTCCCCGGGACTAGCGGGAGGGTACAATGAGCAGTTCTTC. It translates to CASSSPGLAGGYNEQFF.

V gene TRBV21-1 combines with J gene TRBJ1-4; TRBD1, the D gene given by the table, was not confirmed from the DNA. TRBV21-1 is a listed pseudogene. The CDR3 runs 13 residues. CDR3: CASTPDRGEKLFF. CDR3 nucleotide sequence: TGTGCCAGCACCCCTGACAGGGGTGAAAAACTGTTTTTT.

The chain recombines TRBV9 with TRBJ1-1; TRBD1 agrees at 9 bases. In germline, CDR1 is SGDLS, CDR2 YYNGEE. The V gene end was trimmed by 0 bases and the J gene end by 0 bases; junction bases not matched to a gene: 18. The length of the CDR3 is 21 residues. CDR3 DNA sequence: TGTGCCAGCAGCGTAGATGGTGTGTTAGGAGGGACAGGGCCCATGAACACTGAAGCTTTCTTT. It specifies CASSVDGVLGGTGPMNTEAFF.

This clone appeared once. V is TRBV9 and J is TRBJ1-5; D is perhaps TRBD1 (6 bases). CDR3 size: 16 residues. V was pared by 2 bases and J by 2 bases, with 14 bases between. CDR1 SGDLS and CDR2 YYNGEE come from the germline V gene. CDR3 sequence: CASSVGRGVGNQPQHF. CDR3 bases: TGTGCCAGCAGCGTTGGGAGGGGGGTCGGCAATCAGCCCCAGCATTTT.

The gene calls are TRBV2 and TRBJ2-3, with a tentative D call TRBD2 (7 bases). The germline V gene encodes CDR1 SNHLY and CDR2 FYNNEI. The CDR3 spans 15 residues. The germline V and J ends were trimmed by 6 bases and 1 base, with 14 bases remaining between them. Here the CDR3 reads CASSEGGIGTDTQYF. DNA for the CDR3: TGTGCCAGCAGCGAGGGGGGGATTGGCACAGATACGCAGTATTTT. Together with reference TRBV2 and TRBJ2-3, the CDR3 gives the full variable domain: EPEVTQTPSHQVTQMGQEVILRCVPISNHLYFYWYRQILGQKVEFLVSFYNNEISEKSEIFDDQFSVERPDGSNFTLKIRSTKLEDSAMYFCASSEGGIGTDTQYFGPGTRLTVL.

The genes are TRBV10-2 and TRBJ1-1, with 8 nucleotides matching TRBD1. V lost 6 bases and J lost 0; bases outside the gene matches: 0. Per germline, CDR1 WSHSY and CDR2 SAAADI. The CDR3 sequence is 13 residues long. For the CDR3, the DNA is TGCGCCAGCAGGGACAGGGTGAACACTGAAGCTTTCTTT. It is translated as CASRDRVNTEAFF.

This chain connects TRBV6-1 to TRBJ1-5; tentatively, D is TRBD1 (5 bases). Germline-derived CDR1 and CDR2 are MNHNS and SASEGT. V was trimmed by 4 bases and J by 5 bases, leaving 12 bases between them. The CDR3 consists of 14 residues. CDR3 residues: CASSGFGGDQPQHF. CDR3 DNA: TGTGCCAGCAGTGGATTCGGGGGGGATCAGCCCCAGCATTTT.

The rearrangement links TRBV27 to TRBJ2-1, with 13 bases fitting TRBD2. CDR1 is MNHEY, CDR2 SMNVEV, per germline (reference sequence). There are 16 residues in the CDR3. The V segment lost 5 bases and the J segment 8 bases; nucleotides outside the gene matches: 9. The CDR3 here is CASSITSGRARDEQFF. The CDR3 region has the DNA TGTGCCAGCAGTATCACTAGCGGGAGGGCCAGGGATGAGCAGTTCTTC.

J is TRBJ2-3 and V is TRBV7-9; 16 nucleotides align to TRBD2. This CDR3 region has 16 residues. J lost 5 bases, V lost 5 bases, and 4 bases had no gene match. Germline V gene sequence: CDR1 SEHNR, CDR2 FQNEAQ (reference sequence). The DNA of the CDR3 is TGTGCCAGCAGCCCGGGGACTAGCGGGGGGGTAGATACGCAGTATTTT. Amino acids: CASSPGTSGGVDTQYF.

The chain employs TRBV18 and TRBJ1-1; D may be TRBD1 (5 bases). Trimming pared 3 bases from V and 2 bases from J, leaving 10 bases between. This CDR3 has 14 amino acids. Germline V gene sequence: CDR1 KGHSH, CDR2 LQKENI. In DNA form, the CDR3 reads TGTGCCAGCTCACCTTTGGACACAAACACTGAAGCTTTCTTT. Amino acids: CASSPLDTNTEAFF.

This chain links TRBV9 with TRBJ2-7; 8 bases agree with TRBD2. Germline CDR1 reads SGDLS; CDR2 reads YYNGEE. The CDR3 runs to 15 residues. Germline trimming cut 0 bases from V and 5 bases from J; bases unmatched to any gene: 7. CDR3 amino acids: CASSVGNSGVDEQYF. CDR3 DNA sequence: TGTGCCAGCAGCGTAGGGAATAGCGGGGTCGACGAGCAGTACTTC. Complete variable domain (other parts from reference TRBV9 and TRBJ2-7): DSGVTQTPKHLITATGQRVTLRCSPRSGDLSVYWYQQSLDQGLQFLIQYYNGEERAKGNILERFSAQQFPDLHSELNLSSLELGDSALYFCASSVGNSGVDEQYFGPGTRLTVT.